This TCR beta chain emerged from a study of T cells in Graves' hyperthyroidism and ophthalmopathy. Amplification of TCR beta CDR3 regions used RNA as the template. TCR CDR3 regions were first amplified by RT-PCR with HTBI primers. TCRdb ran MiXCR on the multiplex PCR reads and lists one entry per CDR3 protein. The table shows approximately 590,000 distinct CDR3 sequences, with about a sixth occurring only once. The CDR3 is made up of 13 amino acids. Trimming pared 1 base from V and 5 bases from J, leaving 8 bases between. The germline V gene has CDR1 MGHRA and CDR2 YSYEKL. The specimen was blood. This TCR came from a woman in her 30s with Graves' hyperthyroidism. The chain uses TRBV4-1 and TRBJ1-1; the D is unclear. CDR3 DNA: TGCGCCAGCAGCCAAGCTCGGTGGACTGAAGCTTTCTTT. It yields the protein CASSQARWTEAFF.